One sample yielded the 17 T cell receptor beta chains listed below, sequenced in a study of T cells in Graves' hyperthyroidism and ophthalmopathy. Amplified regions were TCR beta CDR3 sequences from RNA transcripts. When the TCR CDR3 underwent first-round RT-PCR, the HTBI primer set was used. One entry per CDR3 protein, called by TCRdb with MiXCR from the multiplex PCR reads. The sample gives fewer than 850,000 distinct CDR3 sequences, 17% of which show up once; roughly 15% is in the top ten. Sequenced: blood. The receptors derive from a man between 50 and 59 years old with Graves' hyperthyroidism.

In this sample, this clonotype turned up many times. The chain joins TRBV19 to TRBJ1-1; 7 positions match TRBD1. The germline CDR1 and CDR2 sequences are LNHDA and SQIVND (reference sequence). The CDR3 length is 14 residues. V lost 3 bases and J lost 4; bases outside the gene matches: 5. CDR3 amino acids: CASSMEQGPTEAFF. CDR3 DNA sequence: TGTGCCAGTAGTATGGAACAGGGGCCCACTGAAGCTTTCTTT.

This clonotype has ten or more counts. The chain is built from TRBV10-3 and TRBJ2-5; 11 bases match TRBD2. This CDR3 spans 13 amino acids. CDR1 is ENHRY, CDR2 SYGVKD, per germline. Trimming removed 11 bases from V and 4 bases from J; junction bases left unmatched: 6. The CDR3 is CASGLAGGETQYF. The CDR3 coding sequence is TGTGCCTCGGGTCTAGCGGGAGGAGAGACCCAGTACTTC.

This clonotype has ten or more counts. The V call is TRBV29-1, the J call TRBJ1-1; the D gene is possibly TRBD1 (5 bases). The CDR3 spans 13 residues. The germline V and J ends were trimmed by 7 bases and 0 bases, with 12 bases remaining between them. CDR1 and CDR2 (germline): SQVTM, ANQGSEA. The CDR3 is CSAWGVLNTEAFF. Written as DNA, the CDR3 is TGCAGCGCTTGGGGGGTATTGAACACTGAAGCTTTCTTT.

The chain joins TRBV10-3 to TRBJ2-7; 10 positions agree with TRBD2. This CDR3 contains 16 residues. After removal of 4 bases from V and 4 bases from J, the junction contained 10 bases not matched to a gene. Germline V lookup: CDR1 ENHRY, CDR2 SYGVKD. The CDR3 is CAISADLAGVGYEQYF. Here the CDR3 DNA reads TGTGCCATCAGTGCCGACCTAGCGGGAGTGGGATACGAGCAGTACTTC.

This clonotype has only a few counts. Being one base from a much bigger clone, this may be a read error. The chain recombines TRBV30 with TRBJ1-1; D gene uncertain. There are 14 residues in the CDR3. Germline CDR1 reads GTSNPN; CDR2 reads SVGIG (reference sequence). The CDR3 region has the DNA TGTGCCTGGCGTGTACGGCGAAAAAACACTGAAGCTTTCTTT. Translation gives CAWRVRRKNTEAFF. Full variable domain (outside the CDR3, taken from reference TRBV30 and TRBJ1-1): SQTIHQWPATLVQPVGSPLSLECTVEGTSNPNLYWYRQAAGRGLQLLFYSVGIGQISSEVPQNLSASRPQDRQFILSSKKLLLSDSGFYLCAWRVRRKNTEAFFGQGTRLTVV.

The chain couples TRBV6-1 to TRBJ1-4, with 7 nucleotides matching TRBD1. The CDR3 length is 14 residues. J was trimmed by 3 bases and V by 5 bases; bases with no gene match: 3. Germline V CDR1 and CDR2: MNHNS, SASEGT. The CDR3 region is CASSPGGANEKLFF. The CDR3, as DNA: TGTGCCAGCAGTCCAGGGGGTGCTAATGAAAAACTGTTTTTT.

This clonotype has ten or more counts. The J gene is TRBJ2-7, the V gene TRBV30; D uncertain. The V end was cut by 0 bases, the J end by 2 bases, with 8 bases between. CDR1 GTSNPN and CDR2 SVGIG come from the germline V gene (reference sequence). The CDR3 loop spans 13 amino acids. This chain's CDR3 is CAWSVANTYEQYF. The CDR3 DNA sequence: TGTGCCTGGAGTGTAGCTAACACCTACGAGCAGTACTTC. Variable domain in full (rest from reference TRBV30 and TRBJ2-7): SQTIHQWPATLVQPVGSPLSLECTVEGTSNPNLYWYRQAAGRGLQLLFYSVGIGQISSEVPQNLSASRPQDRQFILSSKKLLLSDSGFYLCAWSVANTYEQYFGPGTRLTVT.

This clonotype has a count of ten or more. V usage is TRBV2 and J usage is TRBJ2-1; D not certain. Germline assignment: CDR1 SNHLY and CDR2 FYNNEI. This CDR3 has 15 residues. V lost 0 bases to trimming and J lost 0 bases, with 6 bases between them. The CDR3 loop reads CASSEARNSYNEQFF. CDR3 nucleotides: TGTGCCAGCAGTGAAGCCAGGAACTCCTACAATGAGCAGTTCTTC.

This clonotype was observed a few times. The genes are TRBV6-2 or TRBV6-3 and TRBJ2-4, with 12 bases matching TRBD2. The CDR3 consists of 19 residues. Germline-derived CDR1 and CDR2 are MNHEY and SVGEGT. V lost 0 bases, J lost 0 bases, and 6 bases stayed unmatched. CDR3 coding DNA: TGTGCCAGCAGTTACTCTAGGACTAGCGGGATTCAAGCCAAAAACATTCAGTACTTC. Translated, it gives CASSYSRTSGIQAKNIQYF.

This chain joins TRBV5-6 and TRBJ2-5; D unresolved. This CDR3 contains 14 residues. Looked up from germline, CDR1 is SGHDT and CDR2 is YYEEEE. The V end lost 4 bases, the J end lost 4 bases, and 14 bases lay between the germline ends. The CDR3 DNA reads TGTGCCAGCAGCCTCCTGCCTCCCATAGAGACCCAGTACTTC. Protein product: CASSLLPPIETQYF.

The chain is built from TRBV3-1 and TRBJ2-1, with D uncertain. The CDR3 has 14 amino acids. Trimming cost V 0 bases and J 4 bases, with 7 bases left between them. CDR1 and CDR2 from the germline V gene are LGHDT and YNNKEL (reference sequence). CDR3 bases: TGTGCCAGCAGCCAAGAATGGCGTTACAATGAGCAGTTCTTC. Translation: CASSQEWRYNEQFF.

As to this clonotype: This may come from a read error, since a much larger clone is one base off. The genes are TRBV29-1 and TRBJ1-1; no firm D call. V was shortened by 4 bases and J by 4 bases, with 4 bases between the two germline ends. Per the germline V gene, CDR1 is SQVTM and CDR2 is ANQGSEA. The length of the CDR3 is 10 residues. The CDR3 DNA is TGCAGCGTTGGGGGCACTGAAGCTTTCTTT. It encodes CSVGGTEAFF.

As regards this clonotype: It may be a read error: a sequence one base away is much more abundant. The V call is TRBV3-1, the J call TRBJ1-1; possible D gene TRBD1, 5 bases. The CDR3 loop spans 14 amino acids. V was trimmed by 2 bases and J by 1 base, leaving 8 bases between them. The germline V gene has CDR1 LGHDT and CDR2 YNNKEL (reference sequence). The CDR3 here is CASSQHGQNTEAFF. The CDR3 DNA is TGTGCCAGCAGCCAACATGGACAGAACACTGAAGCTTTCTTT.

This clonotype was found many times. This chain links TRBV28 with TRBJ2-7; D gene ambiguous. Germline V gene data show CDR1 as MDHEN and CDR2 as SYDVKM. Trimming took off 8 bases at V and 1 base at J, with 12 bases between the two ends. The CDR3 totals 13 residues. The CDR3 protein is CASEVAQSYEQYF. The CDR3 DNA follows: TGTGCCAGCGAAGTTGCGCAGTCCTACGAGCAGTACTTC.

Many counts were recorded for this clonotype. The chain carries TRBV5-1 and TRBJ2-3; TRBD1 agrees at 8 bases. This CDR3 is built from 15 residues. CDR1 is SGHRS and CDR2 is YFSETQ in the germline V gene. The V segment lost 4 bases and the J segment 1 base; nucleotides outside the gene matches: 5. CDR3 loop: CASSIQGQGTDTQYF. The CDR3 DNA is TGCGCCAGCAGCATACAGGGACAGGGCACAGATACGCAGTATTTT. Full variable domain (missing parts from reference TRBV5-1 and TRBJ2-3): KAGVTQTPRYLIKTRGQQVTLSCSPISGHRSVSWYQQTPGQGLQFLFEYFSETQRNKGNFPGRFSGRQFSNSRSEMNVSTLELGDSALYLCASSIQGQGTDTQYFGPGTRLTVL.

The table lists this clonotype with many counts. The V gene is TRBV2, the J gene TRBJ1-1; no definite D call. Germline values: CDR1 SNHLY, CDR2 FYNNEI. V was clipped by 7 bases and J by 4 bases, with 7 bases between them. This CDR3 has 11 residues. The CDR3 sequence is CASKRGTEAFF. The CDR3 DNA is TGTGCCAGCAAACGGGGCACTGAAGCTTTCTTT.

In this sample, this clonotype turned up a few times. A read error may be the cause here, since a much bigger clone is one base away. The V call is TRBV28, the J call TRBJ2-7; D perhaps matches TRBD2 (6 bases). The CDR3 covers 12 residues. The germline V gene has CDR1 MDHEN and CDR2 SYDVKM. V was clipped by 10 bases and J by 6 bases, with 16 bases between them. CDR3: CATGGVICEQYF. CDR3 sequence (DNA): TGTGCCACCGGCGGGGTGATTTGCGAGCAGTACTTC.